This T cell receptor beta chain stems from a study of blood T cell repertoires in COVID-19. Overall study context: Samples of COVID-19 (acute and convalescent) were obtained from the United States, Italy and Spain.

The data were produced by immunoSEQ multiplex PCR, yet TCRdb's version contains in-frame clones alone and is incomplete. The top ten clones hold less than 3% of a sample with more than 200,000 clones, 88% of them seen once. In its sample, this clone was seen a few times. CDR1 is LNHDA and CDR2 is SQIVND in the germline V gene (reference sequence). This CDR3 is 17 amino acids long. V shed 3 bases and J shed 0 bases, with 15 bases lying between them. Sequencing input: peripheral blood. The origin of this receptor is a woman in her sixties with acute or convalescent COVID-19. The gene calls are TRBV19 and TRBJ1-5; the D gene is possibly TRBD1 (6 bases). The CDR3 protein is CASSMVQGLYSNQPQHF. CDR3 nucleotide sequence: TGTGCCAGTAGTATGGTGCAGGGGCTTTATAGCAATCAGCCCCAGCATTTT.